The entry below describes one TCR beta chain. Its target is unknown. A much bigger clone sits one base away, suggesting this may be a read error. As the CDR3 is not closed by the conserved phenylalanine or tryptophan, this likely results from a read error. Looked up from germline, CDR1 is LGHNA and CDR2 is YNFKEQ. The V and J ends lost 5 bases and 6 bases, in that order; junction bases with no gene match: 8. The CDR3 has 14 amino acids. The diagnostic workup employed clinical symptoms, serum thyroxine, TRAb, thyroid ultrasound and orbital computed tomography. The authors amplified TCR beta CDR3 regions from RNA transcripts. The authors performed first-round RT-PCR with HTBI primers and then a second-round multiplex PCR. TCRdb analysed the multiplex PCR reads with MiXCR anew, one entry per CDR3 protein. The profile shows hundreds of thousands of distinct CDR3 sequences, 35% to 45% of them singletons.

This specimen belongs to a study of Graves' ophthalmopathy and Graves' hyperthyroidism. Study outcomes and limitations: Also, most clonotypes expanded in the thyroid above 0.001 frequency appeared in blood.

The TCR sequence derives from an adult man with Graves' ophthalmopathy. The sequenced sample was peripheral blood. This chain joins TRBV4-2 and TRBJ2-7; 9 bases agree with TRBD1. CDR3 region: CASSNPGQGFEQYL. The DNA for the CDR3 is TGTGCCAGCAGCAATCCGGGACAGGGTTTCGAGCAGTACCTC.